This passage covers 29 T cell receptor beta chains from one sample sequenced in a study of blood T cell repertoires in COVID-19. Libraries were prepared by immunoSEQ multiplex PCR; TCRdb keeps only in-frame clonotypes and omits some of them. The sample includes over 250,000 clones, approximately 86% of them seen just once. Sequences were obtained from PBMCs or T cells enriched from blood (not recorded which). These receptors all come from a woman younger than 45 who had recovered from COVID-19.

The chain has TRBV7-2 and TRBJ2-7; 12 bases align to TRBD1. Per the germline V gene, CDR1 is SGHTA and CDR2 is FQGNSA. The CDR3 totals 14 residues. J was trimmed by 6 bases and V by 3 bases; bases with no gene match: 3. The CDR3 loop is CASSLGTGGREQYF. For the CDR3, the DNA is TGTGCCAGCAGCTTGGGGACAGGGGGCCGCGAGCAGTACTTC.

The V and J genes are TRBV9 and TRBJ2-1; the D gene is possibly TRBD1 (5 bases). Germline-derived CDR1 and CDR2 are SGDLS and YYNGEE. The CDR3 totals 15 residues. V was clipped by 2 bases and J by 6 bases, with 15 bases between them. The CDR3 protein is CASSVSFQGINEQFF. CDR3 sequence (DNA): TGTGCCAGCAGCGTTTCCTTTCAGGGTATCAATGAGCAGTTCTTC.

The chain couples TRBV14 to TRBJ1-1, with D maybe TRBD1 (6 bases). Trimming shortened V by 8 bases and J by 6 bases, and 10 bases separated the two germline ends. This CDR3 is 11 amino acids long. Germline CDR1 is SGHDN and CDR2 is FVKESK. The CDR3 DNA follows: TGTGCCAGCGCCAGGGGACCTGAAGCTTTCTTT. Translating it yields CASARGPEAFF.

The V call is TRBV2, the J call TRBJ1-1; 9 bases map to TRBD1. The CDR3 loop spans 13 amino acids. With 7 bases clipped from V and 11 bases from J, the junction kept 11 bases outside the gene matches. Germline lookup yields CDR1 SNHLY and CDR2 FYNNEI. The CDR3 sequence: CASNGHPGTGAFF. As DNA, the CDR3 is TGTGCCAGCAATGGGCACCCCGGGACAGGGGCTTTCTTT.

The CDR3 region has the DNA TGCGCCAGCAGTGAGTCGTCCCCCGCGGGAGCTTTCTTT. Amino acids: CASSESSPAGAFF. The rearrangement uses TRBV10-2 and TRBJ1-1; D gene uncertain. V lost 0 bases, J lost 10 bases, and 12 bases lay in between. Germline CDR1 is WSHSY and CDR2 is SAAADI. This CDR3 contains 13 residues.

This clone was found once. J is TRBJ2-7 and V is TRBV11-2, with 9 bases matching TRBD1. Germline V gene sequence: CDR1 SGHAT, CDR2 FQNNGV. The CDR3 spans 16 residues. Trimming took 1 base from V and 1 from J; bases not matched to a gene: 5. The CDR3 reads CASSLGGTGWSYEQYF. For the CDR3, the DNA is TGTGCCAGCAGCTTAGGAGGGACAGGGTGGTCCTACGAGCAGTACTTC.

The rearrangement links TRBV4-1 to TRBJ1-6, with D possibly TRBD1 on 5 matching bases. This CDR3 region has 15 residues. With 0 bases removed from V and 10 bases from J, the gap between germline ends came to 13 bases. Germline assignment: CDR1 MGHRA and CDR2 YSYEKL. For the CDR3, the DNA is TGCGCCAGCAGCCAAGATGGCAGGGAGGCCTCACCCCTCCACTTT. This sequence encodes CASSQDGREASPLHF.

The CDR3 loop reads CASTRTGVGEKLFF. CDR3 sequence (DNA): TGTGCCAGCACCCGGACAGGGGTTGGAGAAAAACTGTTTTTT. The gene calls are TRBV27 and TRBJ1-4, with 9 bases matching TRBD1. This CDR3 is 14 amino acids long. Germline CDR1 MNHEY, CDR2 SMNVEV (reference sequence). The ends lost 7 bases at V and 8 bases at J; junction bases unmatched: 8.

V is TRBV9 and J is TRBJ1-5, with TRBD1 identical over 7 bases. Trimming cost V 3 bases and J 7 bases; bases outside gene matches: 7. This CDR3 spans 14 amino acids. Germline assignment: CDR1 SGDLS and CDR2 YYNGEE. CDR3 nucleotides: TGTGCCAGCAGCGGAGACAGGGACGGACAGCCCCAGCATTTT. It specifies CASSGDRDGQPQHF. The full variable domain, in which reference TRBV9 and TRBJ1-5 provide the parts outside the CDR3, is DSGVTQTPKHLITATGQRVTLRCSPRSGDLSVYWYQQSLDQGLQFLIQYYNGEERAKGNILERFSAQQFPDLHSELNLSSLELGDSALYFCASSGDRDGQPQHFGDGTRLSIL.

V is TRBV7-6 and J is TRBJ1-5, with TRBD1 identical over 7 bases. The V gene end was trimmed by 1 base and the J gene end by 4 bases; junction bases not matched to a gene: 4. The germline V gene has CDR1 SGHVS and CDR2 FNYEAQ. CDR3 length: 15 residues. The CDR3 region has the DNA TGTGCCAGCAGCTTAGGACAGGGCTTGAATCAGCCCCAGCATTTT. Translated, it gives CASSLGQGLNQPQHF.

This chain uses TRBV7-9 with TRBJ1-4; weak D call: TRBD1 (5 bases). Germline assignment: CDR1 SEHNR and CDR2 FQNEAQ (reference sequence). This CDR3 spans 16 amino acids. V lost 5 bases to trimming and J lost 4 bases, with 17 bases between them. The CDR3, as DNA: TGTGCCAGCAGCCAGAGGGGAGGAGGGAATAATGAAAAACTGTTTTTT. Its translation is CASSQRGGGNNEKLFF.

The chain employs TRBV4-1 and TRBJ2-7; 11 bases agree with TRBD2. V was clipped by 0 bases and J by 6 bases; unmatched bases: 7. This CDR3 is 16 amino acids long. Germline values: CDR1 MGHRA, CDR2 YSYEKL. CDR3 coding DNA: TGCGCCAGCAGCCAAGAGACTAGCGGGAAAGTCCGCGAGCAGTACTTC. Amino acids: CASSQETSGKVREQYF.

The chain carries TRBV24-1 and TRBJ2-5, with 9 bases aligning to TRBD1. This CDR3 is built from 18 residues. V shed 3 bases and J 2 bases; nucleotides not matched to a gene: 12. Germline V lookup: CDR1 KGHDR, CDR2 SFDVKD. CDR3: CATSDRLLGDRAQETQYF. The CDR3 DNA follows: TGTGCCACCAGTGATCGACTCCTTGGGGACAGGGCACAAGAGACCCAGTACTTC.

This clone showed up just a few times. The CDR3 DNA sequence: TGTGCCAGCAGACGGGACAGTGTTCTGAACACTGAAGCTTTCTTT. This translates into CASRRDSVLNTEAFF. The V gene is TRBV6-5, the J gene TRBJ1-1; 7 positions agree with TRBD1. Looked up from germline, CDR1 is MNHEY and CDR2 is SVGAGI. There are 15 residues in the CDR3. The trim removed 6 bases at V and 0 bases at J, leaving 7 bases unmatched.

CDR3 loop: CASSQVSSVGDTQYF. In nucleotides, the CDR3 is TGTGCCAGCAGCCAAGTTTCTAGCGTGGGCGATACGCAGTATTTT. V and J are TRBV4-2 and TRBJ2-3; D might be TRBD2 (6 bases). Trimming left V 1 base short and J 6 bases short, with 14 bases between. CDR1 and CDR2 (germline): LGHNA, YNFKEQ. The CDR3 has 15 amino acids.

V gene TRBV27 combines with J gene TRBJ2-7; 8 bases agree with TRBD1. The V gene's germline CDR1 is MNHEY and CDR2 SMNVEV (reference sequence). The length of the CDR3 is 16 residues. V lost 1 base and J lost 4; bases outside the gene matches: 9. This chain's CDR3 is CASSLFSRGQEYEQYF. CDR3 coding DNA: TGTGCCAGCAGTTTATTCTCCAGGGGGCAGGAATACGAGCAGTACTTC.

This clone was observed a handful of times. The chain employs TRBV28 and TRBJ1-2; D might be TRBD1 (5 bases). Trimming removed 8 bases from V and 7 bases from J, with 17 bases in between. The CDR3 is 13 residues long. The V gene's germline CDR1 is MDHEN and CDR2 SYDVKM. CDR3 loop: CASLWGDMGGYTF. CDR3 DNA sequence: TGTGCCAGCCTTTGGGGGGATATGGGTGGCTACACCTTC.

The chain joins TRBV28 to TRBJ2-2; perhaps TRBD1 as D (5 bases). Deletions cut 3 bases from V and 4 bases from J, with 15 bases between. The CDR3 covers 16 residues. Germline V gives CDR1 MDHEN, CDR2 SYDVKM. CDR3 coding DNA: TGTGCCAGCAGTTTTGGGGTGGGGCCGAGCACCGGGGAGCTGTTTTTT. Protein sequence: CASSFGVGPSTGELFF.

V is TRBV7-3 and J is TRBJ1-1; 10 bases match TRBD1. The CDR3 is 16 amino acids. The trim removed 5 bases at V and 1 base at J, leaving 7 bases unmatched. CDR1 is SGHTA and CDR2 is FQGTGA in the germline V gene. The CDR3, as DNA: TGTGCCAGCAGCCCTCCGCGGACAGGGGGGAACACTGAAGCTTTCTTT. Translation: CASSPPRTGGNTEAFF.

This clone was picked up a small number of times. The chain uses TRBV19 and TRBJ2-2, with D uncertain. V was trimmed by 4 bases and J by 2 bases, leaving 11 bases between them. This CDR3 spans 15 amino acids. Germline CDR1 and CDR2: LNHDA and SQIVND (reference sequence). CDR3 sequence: CASSSSRINTGELFF. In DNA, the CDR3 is TGTGCCAGTAGTAGTTCCAGAATCAACACCGGGGAGCTGTTTTTT.

The CDR3 region has the DNA TGCGCCAGCAGCTTGGGGGACATGAGCAATCAGCCCCAGCATTTT. Its translation: CASSLGDMSNQPQHF. The chain is built from TRBV5-1 and TRBJ1-5, with a weak D call TRBD1 (6 bases). The CDR3 has 15 residues. The germline V gene encodes CDR1 SGHRS and CDR2 YFSETQ. The ends were cut back, 0 bases at V and 1 base at J, with 8 bases in the middle.

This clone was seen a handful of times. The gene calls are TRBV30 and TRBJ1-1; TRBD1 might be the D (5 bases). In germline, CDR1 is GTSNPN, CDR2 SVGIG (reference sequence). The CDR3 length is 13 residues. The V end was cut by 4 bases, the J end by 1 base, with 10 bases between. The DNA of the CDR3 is TGTGCCTGGACCTACAGGCAGAACACTGAAGCTTTCTTT. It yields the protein CAWTYRQNTEAFF.

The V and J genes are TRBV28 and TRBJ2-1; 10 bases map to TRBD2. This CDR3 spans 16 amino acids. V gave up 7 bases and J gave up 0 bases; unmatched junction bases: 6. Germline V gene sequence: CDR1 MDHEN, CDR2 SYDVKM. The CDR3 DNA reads TGTGCCAGCACAAGGACTAGCGGCTACTCCTACAATGAGCAGTTCTTC. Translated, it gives CASTRTSGYSYNEQFF.

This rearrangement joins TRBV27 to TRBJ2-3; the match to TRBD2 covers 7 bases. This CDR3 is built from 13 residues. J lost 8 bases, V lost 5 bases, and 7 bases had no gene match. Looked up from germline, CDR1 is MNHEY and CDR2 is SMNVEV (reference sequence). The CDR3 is CASSQGRAGTQYF. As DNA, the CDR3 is TGTGCCAGCAGTCAAGGGAGGGCGGGTACGCAGTATTTT.

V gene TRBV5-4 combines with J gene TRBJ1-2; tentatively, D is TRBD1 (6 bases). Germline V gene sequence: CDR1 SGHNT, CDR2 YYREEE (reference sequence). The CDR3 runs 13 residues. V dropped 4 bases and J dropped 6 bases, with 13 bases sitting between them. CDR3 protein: CASSPGPGDGYTF. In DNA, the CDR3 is TGTGCCAGCAGCCCAGGTCCAGGGGATGGCTACACCTTC.

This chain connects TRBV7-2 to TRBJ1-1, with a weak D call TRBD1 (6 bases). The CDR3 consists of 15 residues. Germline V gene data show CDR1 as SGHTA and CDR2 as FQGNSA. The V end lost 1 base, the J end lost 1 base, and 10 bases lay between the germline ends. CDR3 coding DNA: TGTGCCAGCAGCTTAGTCATAGGGGGGAACACTGAAGCTTTCTTT. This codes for CASSLVIGGNTEAFF.

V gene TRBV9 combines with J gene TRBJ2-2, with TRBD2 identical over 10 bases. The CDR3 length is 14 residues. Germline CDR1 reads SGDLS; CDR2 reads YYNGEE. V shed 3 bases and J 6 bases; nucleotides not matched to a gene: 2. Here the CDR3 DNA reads TGTGCCAGCAGCGGCGGGACTAGCGCCGGGGAGCTGTTTTTT. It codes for CASSGGTSAGELFF.

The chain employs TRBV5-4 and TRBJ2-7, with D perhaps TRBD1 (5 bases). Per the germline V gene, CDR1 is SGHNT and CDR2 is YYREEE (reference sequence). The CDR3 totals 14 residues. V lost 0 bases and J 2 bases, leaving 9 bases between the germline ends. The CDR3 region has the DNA TGTGCCAGCAGCTTGGTTCAGGGCACCTACGAGCAGTACTTC. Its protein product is CASSLVQGTYEQYF.

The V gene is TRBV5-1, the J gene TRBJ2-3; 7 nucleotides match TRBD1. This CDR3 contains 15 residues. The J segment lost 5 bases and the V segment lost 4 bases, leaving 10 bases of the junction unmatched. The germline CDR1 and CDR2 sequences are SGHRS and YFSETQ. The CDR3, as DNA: TGCGCCAGCAGCCCCCTACAGGGGCAGGGAGATACGCAGTATTTT. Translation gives CASSPLQGQGDTQYF. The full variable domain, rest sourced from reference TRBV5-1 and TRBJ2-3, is KAGVTQTPRYLIKTRGQQVTLSCSPISGHRSVSWYQQTPGQGLQFLFEYFSETQRNKGNFPGRFSGRQFSNSRSEMNVSTLELGDSALYLCASSPLQGQGDTQYFGPGTRLTVL.